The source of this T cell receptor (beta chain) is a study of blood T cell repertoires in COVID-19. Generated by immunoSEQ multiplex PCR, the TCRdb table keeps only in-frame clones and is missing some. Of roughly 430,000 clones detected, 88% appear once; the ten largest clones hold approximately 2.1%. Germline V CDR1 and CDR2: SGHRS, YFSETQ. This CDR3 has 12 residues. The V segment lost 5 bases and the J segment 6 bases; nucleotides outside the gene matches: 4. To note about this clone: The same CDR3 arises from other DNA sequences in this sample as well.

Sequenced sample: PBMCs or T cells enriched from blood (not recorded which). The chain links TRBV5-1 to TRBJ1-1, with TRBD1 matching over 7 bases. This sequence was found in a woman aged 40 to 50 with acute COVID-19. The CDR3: CASSLQGAEAFF. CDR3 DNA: TGCGCCAGCAGTTTGCAGGGGGCTGAAGCTTTCTTT.